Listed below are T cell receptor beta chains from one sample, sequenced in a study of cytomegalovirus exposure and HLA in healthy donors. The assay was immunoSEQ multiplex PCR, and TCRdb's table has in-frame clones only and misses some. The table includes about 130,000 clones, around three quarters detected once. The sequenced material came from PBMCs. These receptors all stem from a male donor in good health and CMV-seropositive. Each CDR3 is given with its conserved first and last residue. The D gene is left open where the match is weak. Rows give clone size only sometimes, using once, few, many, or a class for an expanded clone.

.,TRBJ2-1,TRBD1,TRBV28,TGTGCCAGCAGTAGCCGGGACAGGGTTATGGAGCAGTTCTTC,CASSSRDRVMEQFF
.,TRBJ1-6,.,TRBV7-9,TGTGCCAGCAGCTTAAGGAGCTCCTATAATTCACCCCTCCACTTT,CASSLRSSYNSPLHF
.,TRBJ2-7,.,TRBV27,TGTGCCAGCAGTTTATCCCCTGGACAGCTTCCGTACTTC,CASSLSPGQLPYF
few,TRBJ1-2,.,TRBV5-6,TGTGCCAGCAGCTCCCCCTCGGGGAGGGAGGTGGACTATGGCTACACCTTC,CASSSPSGREVDYGYTF
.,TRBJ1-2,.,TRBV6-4,TGTGCCAGCAGTGACGGGGGGGGAGCCTATGGCTACACCTTC,CASSDGGGAYGYTF
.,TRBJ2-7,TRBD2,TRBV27,TGTGCCAGCAGTTTAGCTAGTGGGGCGGGAGTATACGAGCAGTACTTC,CASSLASGAGVYEQYF
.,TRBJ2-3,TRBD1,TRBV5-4,TGTGCCAGCAGCTTGGATCCCAGGGGGCACGCAGATACGCAGTATTTT,CASSLDPRGHADTQYF
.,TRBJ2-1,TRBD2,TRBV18,TGTGCCAGCTCACGCGACGTAGCGGGAGGTAGGGTTGAGCAGTTCTTC,CASSRDVAGGRVEQFF
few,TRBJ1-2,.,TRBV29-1,TGCAGCGTTGACACAGGGCTCCTCTATGGCTACACCTTC,CSVDTGLLYGYTF
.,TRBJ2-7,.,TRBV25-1,TGTGCCAGCAGTGCTACCTACGAGCAGTACTTC,CASSATYEQYF
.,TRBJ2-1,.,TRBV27,TGTGCCAGCAGCCGTCTTAGGGACTCATACAATGAGCAGTTCTTC,CASSRLRDSYNEQFF